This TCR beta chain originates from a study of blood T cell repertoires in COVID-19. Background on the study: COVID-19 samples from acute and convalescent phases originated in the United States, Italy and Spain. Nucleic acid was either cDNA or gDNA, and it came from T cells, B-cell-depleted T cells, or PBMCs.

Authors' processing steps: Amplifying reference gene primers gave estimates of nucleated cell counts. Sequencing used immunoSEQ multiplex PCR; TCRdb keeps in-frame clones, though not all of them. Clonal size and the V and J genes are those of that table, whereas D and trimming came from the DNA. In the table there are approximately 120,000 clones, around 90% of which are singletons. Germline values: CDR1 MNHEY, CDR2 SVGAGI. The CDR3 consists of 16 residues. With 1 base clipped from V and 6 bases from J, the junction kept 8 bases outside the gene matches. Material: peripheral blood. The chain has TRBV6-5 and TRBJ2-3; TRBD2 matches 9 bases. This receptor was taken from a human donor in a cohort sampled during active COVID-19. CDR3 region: CASSYFAGGPRDTQYF. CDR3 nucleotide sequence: TGTGCCAGCAGTTACTTTGCGGGAGGGCCAAGGGATACGCAGTATTTT.